This T cell receptor beta chain was identified during a study of blood T cell repertoires in COVID-19. Study overall: The samples span acute and convalescent COVID-19 from the United States, Italy and Spain. The cDNA or gDNA used as material had been derived from T cells, B-cell-depleted T cells, or PBMCs.

J was trimmed by 6 bases and V by 4 bases; bases with no gene match: 14. Germline V CDR1 and CDR2: SGDLS, YYNGEE. CDR3 size: 17 residues. In the original processing: Cell counts per sample came from amplifying reference gene primers. Method: immunoSEQ multiplex PCR; TCRdb's copy keeps in-frame clones and lacks some. That table supplies the V and J calls and clone size; D and trimming were determined from the DNA. This sample carries a few hundred thousand clones, around 82% of them seen once, and the ten largest clones take around 1.2%. The chain employs TRBV9 and TRBJ2-3, with 10 bases identical to TRBD2. What was sequenced was peripheral blood. The sequence derives from a woman aged 45-59 years with acute or convalescent COVID-19. The CDR3 DNA sequence: TGTGCCAGCAGCTTCGGACTAGCGGCCCCGAGTGGGGATACGCAGTATTTT. Translating it yields CASSFGLAAPSGDTQYF.